These 22 T cell receptor beta chains were all obtained from the same sample, sequenced in a study of blood T cell repertoires in COVID-19. TCRdb's table, derived via immunoSEQ multiplex PCR, lists solely in-frame clones and lacks some. This table has about 210,000 clones, almost 85% appearing once. Sequencing was carried out using peripheral blood. The receptors were gathered from a woman in her thirties or forties with acute or convalescent COVID-19.

CDR3 in amino acids: CASSYSGTRNTGELFF. The CDR3 DNA follows: TGTGCCAGCAGCTACTCCGGGACTAGGAACACCGGGGAGCTGTTTTTT. The V and J genes are TRBV7-2 and TRBJ2-2, with TRBD2 matching 8 bases. Germline values: CDR1 SGHTA, CDR2 FQGNSA. The CDR3 extends over 16 amino acids. V lost 4 bases, J lost 1 base, and 5 bases stayed unmatched.

Only one count was recorded for this clone. This chain links TRBV30 with TRBJ1-6; TRBD1 agrees at 8 bases. The germline CDR1 and CDR2 sequences are GTSNPN and SVGIG (reference sequence). The CDR3 is made up of 14 amino acids. J gave up 11 bases and V 4 bases, and 10 bases lay outside the gene matches. The CDR3 protein is CAWTTGQGPAPLHF. For the CDR3, the DNA is TGTGCCTGGACCACCGGACAGGGTCCGGCACCCCTCCACTTT.

This clone was detected a few times. The chain recombines TRBV5-1 with TRBJ2-7; 10 bases map to TRBD1. The CDR3 is 15 residues long. The V segment lost 3 bases and the J segment 5 bases; nucleotides outside the gene matches: 8. Germline CDR1 reads SGHRS; CDR2 reads YFSETQ. This chain's CDR3 is CASSSGTGERDEQYF. The CDR3 DNA reads TGCGCCAGCAGCTCAGGGACAGGGGAAAGAGACGAGCAGTACTTC.

The rearrangement uses TRBV25-1 and TRBJ2-1, with 14 nucleotides matching TRBD2. The CDR3 is 15 amino acids. Trimming at V came to 4 bases and at J to 8 bases, leaving 4 bases not matched to a gene. Germline V gene lookup returns CDR1 MGHDK and CDR2 SYGVNS. In DNA, the CDR3 is TGTGCCAGCAGTGCCGGGACTAGCGGGAGACATGAGCAGTTCTTC. As protein: CASSAGTSGRHEQFF.

The J gene is TRBJ2-7, the V gene TRBV23-1; 8 bases are a match to TRBD2. TRBV23-1 is filed as an ORF, its function uncertain. The CDR3 sequence is 17 residues long. With 0 bases clipped from V and 0 bases from J, the junction kept 7 bases outside the gene matches. The CDR3 DNA reads TGCGCCAGCAGTCAATCTTATAAAGCGGGAGCCTCCTACGAGCAGTACTTC. Translated, it gives CASSQSYKAGASYEQYF.

V and J are TRBV5-5 and TRBJ2-1; possibly TRBD1 for D (5 bases). This CDR3 region has 16 residues. From germline, CDR1 is SGHKS and CDR2 YYEKEE (reference sequence). The V and J ends lost 3 bases and 0 bases respectively, with 13 bases between them. The CDR3 region is CASSSVAGRSYNEQFF. The DNA for the CDR3 is TGTGCCAGCAGCTCCGTCGCAGGGCGCTCCTACAATGAGCAGTTCTTC.

This chain links TRBV7-9 with TRBJ2-1, with 8 nucleotides matching TRBD2. The CDR3 loop spans 17 amino acids. The V segment lost 5 bases and the J segment 7 bases; nucleotides outside the gene matches: 16. Germline V gene data show CDR1 as SEHNR and CDR2 as FQNEAQ (reference sequence). The CDR3 DNA reads TGTGCCAGCAGCCGTGCGGGGGGCGGGGCCTCTAGGAATGAGCAGTTCTTC. It specifies CASSRAGGGASRNEQFF.

This clone was counted once. The gene calls are TRBV24-1 and TRBJ2-3; 7 bases line up with TRBD1. The trim removed 4 bases at V and 0 bases at J, leaving 6 bases unmatched. This CDR3 spans 16 amino acids. Germline V gene lookup returns CDR1 KGHDR and CDR2 SFDVKD. As DNA, the CDR3 is TGTGCCACCAGTGACCAGGGACAGCCCAGCACAGATACGCAGTATTTT. As protein: CATSDQGQPSTDTQYF.

This clone appeared a single time. The V gene is TRBV19, the J gene TRBJ1-1; 7 positions match TRBD1. This CDR3 region has 14 residues. V shed 2 bases, J shed 1 base, and the junction held 1 base outside the gene matches. CDR1 is LNHDA and CDR2 is SQIVND in the germline V gene (reference sequence). The CDR3 protein is CASSIQGGNTEAFF. The CDR3 nucleotides read TGTGCCAGTAGTATACAGGGGGGGAACACTGAAGCTTTCTTT.

This chain uses TRBV5-1 with TRBJ2-5; D possibly corresponds to TRBD1 (5 bases). The CDR3 has 16 residues. Trimming took 0 bases from V and 5 from J, leaving 17 bases between them. CDR1 SGHRS and CDR2 YFSETQ come from the germline V gene. CDR3 DNA sequence: TGCGCCAGCAGCTTGGATGGTCGTCCAGGGCGGGAGACCCAGTACTTC. Translation gives CASSLDGRPGRETQYF.

V usage is TRBV6-1 and J usage is TRBJ2-7; unclear D gene. CDR3 length: 14 residues. Germline CDR1 reads MNHNS; CDR2 reads SASEGT. V dropped 2 bases and J dropped 0 bases, with 8 bases sitting between them. The CDR3 loop reads CASSESGLSYEQYF. The DNA for the CDR3 is TGTGCCAGCAGTGAATCCGGTCTCTCCTACGAGCAGTACTTC.

The chain recombines TRBV11-2 with TRBJ2-2; weak D call: TRBD2 (6 bases). V gave up 5 bases and J gave up 4 bases, with 11 bases separating them. CDR1 SGHAT and CDR2 FQNNGV come from the germline V gene. The CDR3 is made up of 14 amino acids. CDR3 sequence (DNA): TGTGCCAGCAGCGGAGGGTTACGCACCGGGGAGCTGTTTTTT. It is translated as CASSGGLRTGELFF.

This chain uses TRBV28 with TRBJ2-5; a possible D gene is TRBD1 (5 bases). Per germline, CDR1 MDHEN and CDR2 SYDVKM. This CDR3 has 14 amino acids. Trimming took off 2 bases at V and 2 bases at J, with 9 bases between the two ends. Here the CDR3 DNA reads TGTGCCAGCAGTTTAGTCAGGGTACAAGAGACCCAGTACTTC. This sequence encodes CASSLVRVQETQYF.

J is TRBJ2-1 and V is TRBV7-2; possibly TRBD1 for D (6 bases). Trimming stripped 10 bases from V and 0 bases from J, with 22 bases between. The CDR3 runs to 17 residues. Germline assignment: CDR1 SGHTA and CDR2 FQGNSA. In DNA form, the CDR3 reads TGTGCCATCAGGGTTGGGGGCCTCACTAGCTCCTACAATGAGCAGTTCTTC. Protein product: CAIRVGGLTSSYNEQFF.

This chain uses TRBV11-2 with TRBJ2-5; D ambiguous. Germline-derived CDR1 and CDR2 are SGHAT and FQNNGV. The CDR3 consists of 14 residues. Trimming pared 1 base from V and 2 bases from J, leaving 8 bases between. CDR3 nucleotide sequence: TGTGCCAGCAGCTTAGTAAGGCGGCAAGAGACCCAGTACTTC. Protein: CASSLVRRQETQYF.

This clone appeared a single time. The rearrangement joins TRBV12-5 to TRBJ1-1; D perhaps matches TRBD1 (5 bases). This CDR3 is built from 16 residues. The V gene's germline CDR1 is LGHNT and CDR2 FRNRAP. V lost 0 bases to trimming and J lost 1 base, with 12 bases between them. The CDR3 DNA follows: TGTGCTAGTGGTTTGGTATCAGGGAATAGGAACACTGAAGCTTTCTTT. Translation: CASGLVSGNRNTEAFF.

This chain joins TRBV21-1 and TRBJ2-1; no DNA check was done on the table's D call, TRBD2. TRBV21-1 is marked as a pseudogene. The CDR3 runs to 17 residues. CDR3 nucleotide sequence: TGTGCCAGCAGCAAAGACCAGGGGGGACTAGACTACAATGAGCAGTTCTTC. Protein product: CASSKDQGGLDYNEQFF.

The V call is TRBV7-9, the J call TRBJ1-2; 7 nucleotides match TRBD1. Germline lookup yields CDR1 SEHNR and CDR2 FQNEAQ (reference sequence). V dropped 0 bases and J dropped 2; count of bases not matched to a gene: 6. The CDR3 runs to 16 residues. The CDR3 DNA reads TGTGCCAGCAGCTTAGCCGGGACAGACAAGAACTATGGCTACACCTTC. Translation: CASSLAGTDKNYGYTF.

This clone has a count of ten or more. This chain links TRBV13 with TRBJ2-7; D perhaps matches TRBD2 (7 bases). The V gene's germline CDR1 is PRHDT and CDR2 FYEKMQ (reference sequence). The V end was cut by 0 bases, the J end by 4 bases, with 13 bases between. The CDR3 extends over 15 amino acids. The CDR3 nucleotides are TGTGCCAGCAGCTTAGGGGCGGGGGCCAGGTACGAGCAGTACTTC. Amino acids: CASSLGAGARYEQYF.

The chain employs TRBV11-2 and TRBJ2-3; D perhaps matches TRBD1 (5 bases). There are 15 residues in the CDR3. CDR1 and CDR2 (germline): SGHAT, FQNNGV. V was cut by 1 base and J by 6 bases, with 14 bases left in between. CDR3: CASSLGTQVSDTQYF. The DNA for the CDR3 is TGTGCCAGCAGCTTAGGGACACAGGTATCGGATACGCAGTATTTT.

V is TRBV7-9 and J is TRBJ2-2, with 9 bases matching TRBD2. This CDR3 is 14 amino acids long. V dropped 6 bases and J dropped 6; count of bases not matched to a gene: 5. The V gene's germline CDR1 is SEHNR and CDR2 FQNEAQ (reference sequence). In nucleotides, the CDR3 is TGTGCCAGCAGAGTAGCGGGAGATTCCGGGGAGCTGTTTTTT. This encodes CASRVAGDSGELFF.

The rearrangement links TRBV6-4 to TRBJ1-2; TRBD1 matches 7 bases. CDR3 length: 14 residues. The germline V gene encodes CDR1 MRHNA and CDR2 SNTAGT. V shed 5 bases, J shed 8 bases, and the junction held 11 bases outside the gene matches. The CDR3 is CASSPRQGQEGYTF. The CDR3, as DNA: TGTGCCAGCAGTCCCCGACAGGGCCAGGAGGGCTACACCTTC.